This TCR beta chain came from a study of T-cell memory formation after mild COVID-19. Only a few counts were recorded for this clonotype. Its antigen is not known. V shed 2 bases and J shed 0 bases, with 11 bases lying between them. The germline gives CDR1 SGHRS, CDR2 YFSETQ. This CDR3 has 16 residues. TCRdb fed the 5' RACE reads into MiXCR, producing one record per CDR3 protein. The table lists hundreds of thousands of distinct CDR3 sequences, around 20% of them singletons. Study-level findings and limits: What remained unconfirmed was the SARS-CoV-2 specificity of second-wave clones peaking on day 37. Several responding clones turned up in pre-infection memory, indicating that cross-reactive memory may have taken part.

The V call is TRBV5-1, the J call TRBJ2-2; D may match TRBD1 or TRBD2 (5 bases each). Sequenced sample: PBMCs or a T cell subset sorted from them (not recorded which). This TCR came from an adult woman who had mild COVID-19 (a few samples of this study predate the infection). Cell type and time point are not known. The CDR3 spells CASSFLGGSNTGELFF. Written as DNA, the CDR3 is TGCGCCAGCAGCTTTCTTGGGGGATCGAACACCGGGGAGCTGTTTTTT.